The clone carrying this TCR beta chain was picked up many times. The antigen remains undetermined. In TCRdb, the reads were re-called with MiXCR into one record per CDR3 protein. This sample has around 77,000 distinct CDR3 sequences, with 20% found just once. This sample is part of a study of T cell repertoires in cytomegalovirus infection. Study overall: Evidence of both CMV infection and a matching HLA type came from public TCR beta signatures. Study-level results: Predominance within the ex vivo response was attributable to HLA-C-restricted CMV-specific TCR beta clonotypes. The cumulative frequency of public TCR beta families identified carriers of CMV plus the relevant HLA.

The CDR3 runs 14 residues. The germline CDR1 and CDR2 sequences are SSHAT and FNYEAQ (reference sequence). Germline trimming cut 5 bases from V and 4 bases from J; bases unmatched to any gene: 6. The sequencing used CD8+ T cells from cultured PBMCs, collected from culture after CMV antigen stimulation. The sequence was obtained from a human donor in good health (CMV status not recorded). Some clones in this sample may be carry-over from other donors' samples. The chain is built from TRBV7-7 and TRBJ2-3, with 7 bases aligning to TRBD1. This chain's CDR3 is CASSHRTGADTQYF. The DNA of the CDR3 is TGTGCCAGCAGCCACAGAACAGGGGCAGATACGCAGTATTTT.